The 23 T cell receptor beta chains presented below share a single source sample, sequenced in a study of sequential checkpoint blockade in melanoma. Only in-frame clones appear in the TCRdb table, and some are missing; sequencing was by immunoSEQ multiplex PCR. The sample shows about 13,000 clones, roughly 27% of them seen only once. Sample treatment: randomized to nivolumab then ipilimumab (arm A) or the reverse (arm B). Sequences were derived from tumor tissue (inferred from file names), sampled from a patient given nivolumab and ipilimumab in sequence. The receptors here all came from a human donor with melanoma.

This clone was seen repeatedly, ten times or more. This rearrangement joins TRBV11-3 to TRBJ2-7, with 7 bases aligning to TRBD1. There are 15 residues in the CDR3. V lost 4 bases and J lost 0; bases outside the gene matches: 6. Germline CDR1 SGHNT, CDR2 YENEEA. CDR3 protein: CASSSSGQPSYEQYF. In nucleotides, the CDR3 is TGTGCCAGCAGCTCCTCGGGACAGCCCTCCTACGAGCAGTACTTC.

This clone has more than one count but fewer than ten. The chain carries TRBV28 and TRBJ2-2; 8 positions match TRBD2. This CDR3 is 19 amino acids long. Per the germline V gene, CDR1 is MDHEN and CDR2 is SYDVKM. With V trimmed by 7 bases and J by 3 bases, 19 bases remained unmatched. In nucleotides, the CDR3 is TGTGCCAGCATCATAGGGCCGGGGCGATCCGGGAGGGACACCGGGGAGCTGTTTTTT. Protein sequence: CASIIGPGRSGRDTGELFF.

The CDR3 spells CASTPTGSRGSSQYGYTF. The CDR3 region has the DNA TGTGCCAGTACCCCGACAGGGTCCAGGGGGTCTTCTCAGTATGGCTACACCTTC. The chain is built from TRBV19 and TRBJ1-2, with TRBD1 matching over 7 bases. The CDR3 runs to 18 residues. V was clipped by 7 bases and J by 5 bases; unmatched bases: 22. The V gene's germline CDR1 is LNHDA and CDR2 SQIVND (reference sequence).

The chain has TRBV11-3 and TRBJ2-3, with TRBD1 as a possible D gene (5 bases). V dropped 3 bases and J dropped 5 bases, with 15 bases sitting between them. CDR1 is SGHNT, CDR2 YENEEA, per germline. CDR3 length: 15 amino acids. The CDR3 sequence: CASSLIGYQGDTQYF. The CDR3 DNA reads TGTGCCAGCAGCTTGATTGGATACCAGGGAGATACGCAGTATTTT.

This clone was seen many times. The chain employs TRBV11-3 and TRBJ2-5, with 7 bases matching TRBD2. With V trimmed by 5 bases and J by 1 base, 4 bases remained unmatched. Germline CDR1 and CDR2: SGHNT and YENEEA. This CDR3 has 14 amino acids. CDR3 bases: TGTGCCAGCAGCCCTCCGGGGGGCCAAGAGACCCAGTACTTC. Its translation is CASSPPGGQETQYF.

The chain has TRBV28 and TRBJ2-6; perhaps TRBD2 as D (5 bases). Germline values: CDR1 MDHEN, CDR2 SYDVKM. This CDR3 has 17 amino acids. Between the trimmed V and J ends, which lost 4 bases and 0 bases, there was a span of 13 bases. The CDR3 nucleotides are TGTGCCAGCAGTTCAGACGGACTCTTCTCTGGGGCCAACGTCCTGACTTTC. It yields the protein CASSSDGLFSGANVLTF.

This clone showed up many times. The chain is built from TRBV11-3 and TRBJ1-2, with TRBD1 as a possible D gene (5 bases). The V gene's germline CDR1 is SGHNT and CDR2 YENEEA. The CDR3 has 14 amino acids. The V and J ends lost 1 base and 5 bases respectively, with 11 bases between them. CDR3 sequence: CASSLGIGEYGYTF. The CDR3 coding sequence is TGTGCCAGCAGCTTAGGGATAGGGGAGTATGGCTACACCTTC.

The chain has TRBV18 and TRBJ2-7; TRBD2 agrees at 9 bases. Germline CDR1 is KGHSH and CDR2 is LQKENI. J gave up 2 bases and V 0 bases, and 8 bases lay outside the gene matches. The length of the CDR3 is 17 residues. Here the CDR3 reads CASSPPEAIAGAYEQYF. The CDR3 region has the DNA TGTGCCAGCTCACCACCGGAGGCCATAGCGGGGGCCTACGAGCAGTACTTC.

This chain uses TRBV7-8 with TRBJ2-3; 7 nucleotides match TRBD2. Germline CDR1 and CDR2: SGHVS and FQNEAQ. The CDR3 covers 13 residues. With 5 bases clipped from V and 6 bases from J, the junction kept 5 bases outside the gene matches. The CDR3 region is CASSGFGGDTQYF. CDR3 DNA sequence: TGTGCCAGCAGCGGCTTCGGGGGGGATACGCAGTATTTT.

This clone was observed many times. Here the CDR3 reads CASSRTTVNTEAFF. The CDR3 region has the DNA TGTGCCAGCAGCCGGACGACAGTGAACACTGAAGCTTTCTTT. The chain is built from TRBV11-3 and TRBJ1-1; a weak D match, TRBD1 (5 bases). This CDR3 has 14 residues. With 5 bases removed from V and 0 bases from J, the gap between germline ends came to 10 bases. Germline V gene data show CDR1 as SGHNT and CDR2 as YENEEA.

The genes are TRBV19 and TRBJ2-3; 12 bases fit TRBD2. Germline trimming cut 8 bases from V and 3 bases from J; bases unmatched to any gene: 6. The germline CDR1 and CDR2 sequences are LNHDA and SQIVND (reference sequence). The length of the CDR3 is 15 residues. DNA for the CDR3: TGTGCCAGTGCCCCTAGCGGGAGGGGAACAGATACGCAGTATTTT. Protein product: CASAPSGRGTDTQYF.

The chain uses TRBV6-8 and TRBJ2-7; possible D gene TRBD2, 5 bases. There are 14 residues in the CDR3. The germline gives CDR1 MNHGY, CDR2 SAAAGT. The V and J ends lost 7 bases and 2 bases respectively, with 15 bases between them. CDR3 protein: CASILAWGAYEQYF. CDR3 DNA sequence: TGTGCCAGCATCCTTGCGTGGGGAGCCTACGAGCAGTACTTC.

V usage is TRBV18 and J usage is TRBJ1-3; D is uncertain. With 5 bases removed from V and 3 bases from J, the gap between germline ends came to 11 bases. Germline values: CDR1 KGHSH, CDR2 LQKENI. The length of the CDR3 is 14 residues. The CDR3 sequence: CASSAGFDGNTIYF. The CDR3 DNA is TGTGCCAGCTCAGCGGGGTTTGATGGAAACACCATATATTTT.

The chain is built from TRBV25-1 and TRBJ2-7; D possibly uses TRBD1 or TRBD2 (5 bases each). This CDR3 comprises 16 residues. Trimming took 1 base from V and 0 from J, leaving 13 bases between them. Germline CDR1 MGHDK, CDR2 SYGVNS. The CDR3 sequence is CASSEWGGPNSYEQYF. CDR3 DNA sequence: TGTGCCAGCAGTGAATGGGGCGGGCCCAACTCCTACGAGCAGTACTTC.

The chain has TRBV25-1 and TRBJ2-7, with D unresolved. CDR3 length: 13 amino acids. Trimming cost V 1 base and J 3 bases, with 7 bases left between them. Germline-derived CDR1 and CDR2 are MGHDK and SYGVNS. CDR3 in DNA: TGTGCCAGCAGTGAATCCGTTGGCTACGAGCAGTACTTC. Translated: CASSESVGYEQYF.

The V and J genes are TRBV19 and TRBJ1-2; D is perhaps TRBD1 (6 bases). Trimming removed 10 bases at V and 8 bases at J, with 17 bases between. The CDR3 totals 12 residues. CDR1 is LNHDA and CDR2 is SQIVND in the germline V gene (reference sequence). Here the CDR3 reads CAKAGQGNGYTF. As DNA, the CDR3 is TGTGCCAAGGCCGGCCAGGGGAACGGCTACACCTTC.

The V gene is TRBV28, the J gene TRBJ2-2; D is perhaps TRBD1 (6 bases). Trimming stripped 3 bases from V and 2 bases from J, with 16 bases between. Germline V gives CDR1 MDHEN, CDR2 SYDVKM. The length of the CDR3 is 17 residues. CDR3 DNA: TGTGCCAGCAGTTTCGGACAGACCACTTTCAACACCGGGGAGCTGTTTTTT. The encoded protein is CASSFGQTTFNTGELFF.

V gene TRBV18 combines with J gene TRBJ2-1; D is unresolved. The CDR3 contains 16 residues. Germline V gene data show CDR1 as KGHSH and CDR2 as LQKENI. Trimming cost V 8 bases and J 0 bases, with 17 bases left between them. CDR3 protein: CASPSPLSLSYNEQFF. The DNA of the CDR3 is TGTGCCAGCCCTTCCCCGCTGTCCCTCTCCTACAATGAGCAGTTCTTC.

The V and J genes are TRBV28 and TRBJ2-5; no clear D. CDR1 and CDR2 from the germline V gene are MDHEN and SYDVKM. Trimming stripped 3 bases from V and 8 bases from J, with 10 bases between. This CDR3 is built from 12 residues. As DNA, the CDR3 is TGTGCCAGCAGTTTCAATCCCCGTACCCAGTACTTC. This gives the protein CASSFNPRTQYF.

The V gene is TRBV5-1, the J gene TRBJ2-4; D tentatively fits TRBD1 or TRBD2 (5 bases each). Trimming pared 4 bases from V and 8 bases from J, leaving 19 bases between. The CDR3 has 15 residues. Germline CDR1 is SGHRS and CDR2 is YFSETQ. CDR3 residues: CASSPLGVGADIQYF. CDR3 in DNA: TGCGCCAGCAGCCCCCTCGGGGTAGGGGCAGACATTCAGTACTTC.

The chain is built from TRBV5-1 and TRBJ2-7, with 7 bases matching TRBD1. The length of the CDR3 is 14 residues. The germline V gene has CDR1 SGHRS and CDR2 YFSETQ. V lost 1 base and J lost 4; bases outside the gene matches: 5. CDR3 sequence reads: CASSLSTGSYEQYF. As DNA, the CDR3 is TGCGCCAGCAGCTTGTCGACAGGGTCTTACGAGCAGTACTTC.

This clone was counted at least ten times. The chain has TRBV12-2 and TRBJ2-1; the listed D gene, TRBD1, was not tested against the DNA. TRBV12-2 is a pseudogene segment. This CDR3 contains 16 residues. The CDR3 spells CASRLARDRRFNEQFF. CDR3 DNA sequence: TGTGCAAGTCGCTTAGCTAGGGACAGGCGATTCAATGAGCAGTTCTTC.

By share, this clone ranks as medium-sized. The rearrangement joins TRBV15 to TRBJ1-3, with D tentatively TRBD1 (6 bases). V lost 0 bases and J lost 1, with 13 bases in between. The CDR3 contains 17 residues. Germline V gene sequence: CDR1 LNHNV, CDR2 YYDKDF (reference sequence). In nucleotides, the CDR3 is TGTGCCACCAGCAGAGATTATGGGGGCTCTTCTGGAAACACCATATATTTT. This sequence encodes CATSRDYGGSSGNTIYF.